This T cell receptor beta chain originates from a study of T cell repertoires in cytomegalovirus infection. Study overall: Selected CMV epitopes included recently identified HLA-C-restricted ones as well as well-studied HLA-B-restricted ones.

Study-wide results and limits: Based on cumulative public TCR beta family frequency, carriers of CMV plus the relevant HLA were identified. Dominating the ex vivo response were HLA-C-restricted CMV-specific TCR beta clonotypes.

The sample holds a few counts of this clonotype. Its specificity is unknown. Each CDR3 protein gets one entry after TCRdb re-called the reads with MiXCR. The sample includes about 900,000 distinct CDR3 sequences, about a third of them seen just once. The specimen comprised cultured CD8+ T cells from PBMCs, sampled from culture after CMV antigen stimulation. The TCR sequence derives from a human donor in good health (CMV status not recorded). Some clones in this sample may be carry-over from other donors' samples.

The DNA for the CDR3 is TGTGCCAGCAGTTACGGGCAGGGGGGCTACGAGCAGTACTTC. It specifies CASSYGQGGYEQYF. The chain combines TRBV6-5 with TRBJ2-7; maybe TRBD1 (7 bases). V was trimmed by 2 bases and J by 3 bases, leaving 11 bases between them. Germline CDR1 MNHEY, CDR2 SVGAGI. The CDR3 runs to 14 residues.